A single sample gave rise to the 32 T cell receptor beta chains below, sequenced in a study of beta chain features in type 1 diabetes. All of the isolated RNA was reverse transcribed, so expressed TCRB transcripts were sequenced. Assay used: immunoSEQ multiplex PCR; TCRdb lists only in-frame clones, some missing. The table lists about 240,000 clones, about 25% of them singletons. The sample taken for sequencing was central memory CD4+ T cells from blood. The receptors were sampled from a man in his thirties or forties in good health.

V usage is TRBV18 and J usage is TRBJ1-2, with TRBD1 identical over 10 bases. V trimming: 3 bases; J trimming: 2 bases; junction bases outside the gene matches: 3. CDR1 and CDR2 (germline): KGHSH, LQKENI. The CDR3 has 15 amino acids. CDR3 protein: CASSPTGQGNYGYTF. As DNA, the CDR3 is TGTGCCAGCTCACCGACGGGACAGGGGAACTATGGCTACACCTTC.

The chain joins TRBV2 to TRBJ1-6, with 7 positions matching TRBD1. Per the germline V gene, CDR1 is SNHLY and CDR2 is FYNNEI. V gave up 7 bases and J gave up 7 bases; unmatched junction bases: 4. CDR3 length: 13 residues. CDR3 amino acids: CASIKGQNSPLHF. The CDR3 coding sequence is TGTGCCAGCATTAAGGGACAGAATTCACCCCTCCACTTT.

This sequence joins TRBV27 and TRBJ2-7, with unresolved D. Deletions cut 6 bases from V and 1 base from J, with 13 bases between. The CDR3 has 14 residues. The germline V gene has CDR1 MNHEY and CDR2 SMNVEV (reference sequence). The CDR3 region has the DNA TGTGCCAGCAGCCCCCGGGCAGCTTCCTACGAGCAGTACTTC. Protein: CASSPRAASYEQYF.

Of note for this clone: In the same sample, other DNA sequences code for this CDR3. CDR3 amino acids: CASSWRDRGPDTQYF. The CDR3 coding sequence is TGTGCCAGCAGTTGGCGGGACAGGGGGCCCGATACGCAGTATTTT. V is TRBV7-2 and J is TRBJ2-3; 12 nucleotides agree with TRBD1. CDR3 size: 15 residues. CDR1 is SGHTA, CDR2 FQGNSA, per germline. Germline trimming cut 6 bases from V and 6 bases from J; bases unmatched to any gene: 7.

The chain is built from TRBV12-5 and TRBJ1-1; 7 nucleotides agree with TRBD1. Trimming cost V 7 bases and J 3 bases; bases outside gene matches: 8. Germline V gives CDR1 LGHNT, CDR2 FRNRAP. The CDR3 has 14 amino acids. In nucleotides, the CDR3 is TGTGCTAGTGATCAGGGACAGACTTACACTGAAGCTTTCTTT. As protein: CASDQGQTYTEAFF.

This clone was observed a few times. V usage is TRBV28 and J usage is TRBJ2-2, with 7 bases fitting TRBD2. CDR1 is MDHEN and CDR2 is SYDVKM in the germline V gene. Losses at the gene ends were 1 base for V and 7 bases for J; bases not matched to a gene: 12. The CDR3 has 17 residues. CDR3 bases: TGTGCCAGCAGTTTATCCCCGTATCCGGGAGGAATCGGGGAGCTGTTTTTT. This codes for CASSLSPYPGGIGELFF.

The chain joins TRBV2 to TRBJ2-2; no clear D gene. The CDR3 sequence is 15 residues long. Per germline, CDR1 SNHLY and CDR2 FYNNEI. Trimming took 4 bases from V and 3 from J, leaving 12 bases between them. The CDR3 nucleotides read TGTGCCAGCAGTGTGAGCAGATCACACACCGGGGAGCTGTTTTTT. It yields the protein CASSVSRSHTGELFF.

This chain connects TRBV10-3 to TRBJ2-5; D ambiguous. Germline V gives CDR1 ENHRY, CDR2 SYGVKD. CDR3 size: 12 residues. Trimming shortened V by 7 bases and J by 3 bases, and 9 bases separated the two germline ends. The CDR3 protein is CAIKGSEETQYF. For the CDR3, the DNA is TGTGCCATCAAGGGCAGTGAAGAGACCCAGTACTTC.

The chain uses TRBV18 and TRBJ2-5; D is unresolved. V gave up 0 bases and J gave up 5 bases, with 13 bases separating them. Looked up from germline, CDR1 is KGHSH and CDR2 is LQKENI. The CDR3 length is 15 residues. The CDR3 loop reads CASSPPSQTDETQYF. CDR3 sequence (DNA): TGTGCCAGCTCACCACCGTCTCAAACGGACGAGACCCAGTACTTC.

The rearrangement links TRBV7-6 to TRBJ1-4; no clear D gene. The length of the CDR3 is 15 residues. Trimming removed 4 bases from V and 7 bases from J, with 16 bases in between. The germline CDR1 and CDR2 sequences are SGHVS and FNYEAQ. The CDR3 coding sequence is TGTGCCAGCAGCTCCGATCTGGGAGTGGGTGAAAAACTGTTTTTT. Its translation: CASSSDLGVGEKLFF.

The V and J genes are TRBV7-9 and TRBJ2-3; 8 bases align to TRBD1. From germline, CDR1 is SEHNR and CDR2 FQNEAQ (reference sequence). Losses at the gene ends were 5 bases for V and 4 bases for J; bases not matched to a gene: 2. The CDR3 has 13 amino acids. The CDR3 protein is CASSMTGADTQYF. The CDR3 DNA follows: TGTGCCAGCAGCATGACAGGGGCAGATACGCAGTATTTT.

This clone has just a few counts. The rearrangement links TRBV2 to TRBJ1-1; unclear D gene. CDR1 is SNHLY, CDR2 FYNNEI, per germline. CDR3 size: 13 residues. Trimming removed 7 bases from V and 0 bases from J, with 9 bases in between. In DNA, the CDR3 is TGTGCCAGCAATTCCGACCTGAACACTGAAGCTTTCTTT. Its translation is CASNSDLNTEAFF.

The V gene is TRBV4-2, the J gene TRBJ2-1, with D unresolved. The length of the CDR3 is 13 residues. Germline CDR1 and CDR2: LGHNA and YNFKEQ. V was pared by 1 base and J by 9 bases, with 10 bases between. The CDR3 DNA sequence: TGTGCCAGCAGCCAAGGAGAGCTCGCTGAGCAGTTCTTC. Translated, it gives CASSQGELAEQFF.

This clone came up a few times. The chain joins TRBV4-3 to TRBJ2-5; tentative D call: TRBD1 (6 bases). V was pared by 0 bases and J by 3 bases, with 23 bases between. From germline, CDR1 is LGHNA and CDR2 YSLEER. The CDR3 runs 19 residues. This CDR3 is CASSQELTGGAGRKETQYF. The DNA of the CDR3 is TGCGCCAGCAGCCAAGAATTGACAGGAGGAGCCGGGCGAAAAGAGACCCAGTACTTC.

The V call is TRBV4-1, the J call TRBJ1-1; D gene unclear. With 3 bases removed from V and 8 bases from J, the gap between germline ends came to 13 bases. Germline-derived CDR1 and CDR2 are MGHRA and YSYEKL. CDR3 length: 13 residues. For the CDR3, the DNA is TGCGCCAGCAGCCAGGGGAACCGGGAAGAAGCTTTCTTT. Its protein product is CASSQGNREEAFF.

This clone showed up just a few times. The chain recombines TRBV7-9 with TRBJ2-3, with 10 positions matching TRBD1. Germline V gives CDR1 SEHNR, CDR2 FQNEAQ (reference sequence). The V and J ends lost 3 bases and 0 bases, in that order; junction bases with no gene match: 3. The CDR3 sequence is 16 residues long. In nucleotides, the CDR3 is TGTGCCAGCAGCTTCGTGACAGGGGGCAGCACAGATACGCAGTATTTT. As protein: CASSFVTGGSTDTQYF.

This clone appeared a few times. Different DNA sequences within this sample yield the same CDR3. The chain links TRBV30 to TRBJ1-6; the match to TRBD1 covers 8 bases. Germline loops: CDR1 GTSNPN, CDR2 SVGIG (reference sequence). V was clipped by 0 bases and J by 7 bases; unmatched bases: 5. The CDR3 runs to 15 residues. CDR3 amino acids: CAWSVDRGGNSPLHF. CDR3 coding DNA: TGTGCCTGGAGTGTAGACAGGGGAGGCAATTCACCCCTCCACTTT.

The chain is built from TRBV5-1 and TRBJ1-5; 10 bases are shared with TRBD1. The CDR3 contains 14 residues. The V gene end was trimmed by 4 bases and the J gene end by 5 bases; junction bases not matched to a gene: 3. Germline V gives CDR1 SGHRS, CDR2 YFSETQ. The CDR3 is CASSPGTGDQPQHF. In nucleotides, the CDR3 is TGCGCCAGCAGCCCTGGGACAGGGGATCAGCCCCAGCATTTT.

CDR3: CASSTRGGLGQPQHF. In nucleotides, the CDR3 is TGTGCCAGCAGTACCCGTGGGGGTCTGGGTCAGCCCCAGCATTTT. V is TRBV2 and J is TRBJ1-5; D is perhaps TRBD1 (5 bases). Looked up from germline, CDR1 is SNHLY and CDR2 is FYNNEI. V was trimmed by 5 bases and J by 6 bases, leaving 17 bases between them. This CDR3 is 15 amino acids long.

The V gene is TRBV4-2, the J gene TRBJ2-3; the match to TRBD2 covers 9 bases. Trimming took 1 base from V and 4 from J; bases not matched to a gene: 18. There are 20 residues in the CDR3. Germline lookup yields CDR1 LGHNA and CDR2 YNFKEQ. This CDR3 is CASSQGPTGGGAKSPDTQYF. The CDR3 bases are TGTGCCAGCAGCCAAGGGCCGACGGGCGGGGGGGCCAAAAGCCCAGATACGCAGTATTTT.

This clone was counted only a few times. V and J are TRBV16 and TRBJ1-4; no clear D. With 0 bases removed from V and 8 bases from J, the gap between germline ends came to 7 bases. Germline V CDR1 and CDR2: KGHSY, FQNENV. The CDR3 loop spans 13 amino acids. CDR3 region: CASSQSASEKLFF. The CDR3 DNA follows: TGTGCCAGCAGCCAATCGGCCAGCGAAAAACTGTTTTTT.

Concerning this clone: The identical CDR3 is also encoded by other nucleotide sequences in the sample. CDR3 bases: TGTGCCAGCAGCCCCAGCGGTGTGTACGAGCAGTACTTC. Residues: CASSPSGVYEQYF. The chain uses TRBV11-2 and TRBJ2-7; D is perhaps TRBD2 (5 bases). The V gene lost 5 bases and the J gene lost 4 bases, with 12 bases spanning the gap. Germline lookup yields CDR1 SGHAT and CDR2 FQNNGV. This CDR3 has 13 amino acids. The entire variable domain, with the rest obtained from reference TRBV11-2 and TRBJ2-7, is as follows: EAGVAQSPRYKIIEKRQSVAFWCNPISGHATLYWYQQILGQGPKLLIQFQNNGVVDDSQLPKDRFSAERLKGVDSTLKIQPAKLEDSAVYLCASSPSGVYEQYFGPGTRLTVT.

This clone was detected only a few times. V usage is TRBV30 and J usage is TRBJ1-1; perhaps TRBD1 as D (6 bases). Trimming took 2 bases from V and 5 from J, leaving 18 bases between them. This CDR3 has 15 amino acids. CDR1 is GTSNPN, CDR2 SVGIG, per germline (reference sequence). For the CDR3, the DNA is TGTGCCTGGAGTTTAATAAACAGGGACAATACTGAAGCTTTCTTT. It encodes CAWSLINRDNTEAFF.

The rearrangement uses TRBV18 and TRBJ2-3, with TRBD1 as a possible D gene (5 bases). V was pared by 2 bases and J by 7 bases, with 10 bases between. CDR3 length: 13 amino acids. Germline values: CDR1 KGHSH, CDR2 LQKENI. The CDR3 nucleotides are TGTGCCAGCTCACCAGGGGCCACCTATACGCAGTATTTT. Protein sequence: CASSPGATYTQYF.

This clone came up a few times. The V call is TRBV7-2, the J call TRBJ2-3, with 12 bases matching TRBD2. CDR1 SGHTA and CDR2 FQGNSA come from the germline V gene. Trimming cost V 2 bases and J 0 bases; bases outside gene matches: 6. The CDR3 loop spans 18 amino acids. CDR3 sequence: CASSLKLAGGTSTDTQYF. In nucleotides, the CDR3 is TGTGCCAGCAGCTTAAAACTAGCGGGAGGAACTAGCACAGATACGCAGTATTTT.

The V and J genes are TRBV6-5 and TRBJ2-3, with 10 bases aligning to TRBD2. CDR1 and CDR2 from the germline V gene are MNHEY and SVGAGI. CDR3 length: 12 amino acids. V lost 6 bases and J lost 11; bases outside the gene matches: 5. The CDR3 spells CASRTTSGQQYF. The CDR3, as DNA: TGTGCCAGCAGAACGACTAGCGGGCAGCAGTATTTT.

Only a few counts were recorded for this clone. The CDR3 DNA is TGTGCCAGCAGTGGCCCGGGACTAACTGCTTACGAGCAGTACTTC. This gives the protein CASSGPGLTAYEQYF. This chain uses TRBV6-1 with TRBJ2-7, with 7 nucleotides matching TRBD2. V shed 4 bases and J 4 bases; nucleotides not matched to a gene: 10. Germline-derived CDR1 and CDR2 are MNHNS and SASEGT. CDR3 length: 15 residues.

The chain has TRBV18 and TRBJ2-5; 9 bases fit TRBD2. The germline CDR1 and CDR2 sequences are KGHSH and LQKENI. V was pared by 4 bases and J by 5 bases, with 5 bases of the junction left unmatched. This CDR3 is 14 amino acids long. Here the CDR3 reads CASSRSSGTETQYF. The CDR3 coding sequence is TGTGCCAGCTCACGTTCTAGCGGGACTGAGACCCAGTACTTC.

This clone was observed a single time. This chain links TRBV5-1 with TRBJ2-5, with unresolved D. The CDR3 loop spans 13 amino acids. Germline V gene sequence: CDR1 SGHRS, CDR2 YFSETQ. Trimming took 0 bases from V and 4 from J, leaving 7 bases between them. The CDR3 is CASSLVLGETQYF. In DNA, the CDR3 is TGCGCCAGCAGCTTGGTTCTGGGAGAGACCCAGTACTTC.

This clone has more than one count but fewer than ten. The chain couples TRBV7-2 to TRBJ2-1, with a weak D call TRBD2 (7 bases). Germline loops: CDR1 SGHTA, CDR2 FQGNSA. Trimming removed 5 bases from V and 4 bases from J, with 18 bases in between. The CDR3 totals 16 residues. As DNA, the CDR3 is TGTGCCAGCAGCCCAGGGGCTAGCGGAGGTTACAATGAGCAGTTCTTC. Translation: CASSPGASGGYNEQFF.

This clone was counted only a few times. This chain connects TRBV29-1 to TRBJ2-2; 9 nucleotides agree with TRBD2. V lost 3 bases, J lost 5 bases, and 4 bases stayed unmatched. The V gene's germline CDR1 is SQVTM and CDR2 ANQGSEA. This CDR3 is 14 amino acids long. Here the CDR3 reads CSVDSGRGTGELFF. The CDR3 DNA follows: TGCAGCGTTGATAGCGGGAGAGGGACCGGGGAGCTGTTTTTT.

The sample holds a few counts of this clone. CDR3: CASSLGGSTDTQYF. The CDR3 coding sequence is TGTGCCAGCAGCTTAGGCGGCAGCACAGATACGCAGTATTTT. The rearrangement joins TRBV11-2 to TRBJ2-3; no firm D call. CDR3 length: 14 residues. Germline CDR1 and CDR2: SGHAT and FQNNGV. V was shortened by 1 base and J by 0 bases, with 5 bases between the two germline ends. The variable domain in full, completed from reference TRBV11-2 and TRBJ2-3, reads EAGVAQSPRYKIIEKRQSVAFWCNPISGHATLYWYQQILGQGPKLLIQFQNNGVVDDSQLPKDRFSAERLKGVDSTLKIQPAKLEDSAVYLCASSLGGSTDTQYFGPGTRLTVL.